This T cell receptor (beta chain) was captured by sequencing in a study of blood T cell repertoires in COVID-19. How the authors handled the data: Reference gene primer amplification gave estimated nucleated cell counts. Sequencing was performed with immunoSEQ multiplex PCR; in TCRdb, only in-frame clones are kept and a portion is missing. The V and J calls and the clone size are those of that table, but D and trimming were determined from the DNA. The repertoire includes 55,000 to 70,000 clones, over 75% of them detected once, and roughly 3.6% sits in the top ten. Per germline, CDR1 SEHNR and CDR2 FQNEAQ (reference sequence). This CDR3 has 16 residues. V was pared by 1 base and J by 10 bases, with 8 bases of the junction left unmatched.

This rearrangement joins TRBV7-9 to TRBJ1-6; TRBD1 agrees at 9 bases. This TCR derives from a woman at least 80 years old with acute or convalescent COVID-19. Sequencing input: peripheral blood. For the CDR3, the DNA is TGTGCCAGCAGCTTAGTACCGGGACAGGGCGCCTCACCCCTCCACTTT. Its translation: CASSLVPGQGASPLHF.